These 10 T cell receptor beta chains share one sample of origin, sequenced in a study of T cell repertoires in cytomegalovirus infection. Their specific antigens are unknown. TCRdb itself ran the reads through MiXCR, one entry per CDR3 protein. The sample comprises some 110,000 distinct CDR3 sequences, around 9.1% of which are singletons, and roughly 29% rests with the top ten. The sequencing sample was made of PBMCs, sequenced either directly or after in vitro stimulation (not recorded which). Receptors originate from a human donor in good health (CMV status not recorded). Some clones in this sample may be carry-over from other donors' samples.

There are a few counts of this clonotype. The rearrangement joins TRBV19 to TRBJ2-4; possible D gene TRBD1, 6 bases. The CDR3 contains 15 residues. The V gene's germline CDR1 is LNHDA and CDR2 SQIVND (reference sequence). V was shortened by 4 bases and J by 1 base, with 11 bases between the two germline ends. CDR3 nucleotides: TGTGCCAGTAGTACGACAGGAATGGCCAAAAACATTCAGTACTTC. This encodes CASSTTGMAKNIQYF.

J is TRBJ1-1 and V is TRBV7-9; D may be TRBD1 (5 bases). CDR1 and CDR2 (germline): SEHNR, FQNEAQ (reference sequence). The CDR3 contains 15 residues. V gave up 1 base and J gave up 0 bases, with 9 bases separating them. CDR3 nucleotides: TGTGCCAGCAGCTTAGGGGGGTTGATGAACACTGAAGCTTTCTTT. Its translation is CASSLGGLMNTEAFF.

The rearrangement links TRBV19 to TRBJ2-4, with a weak D call TRBD2 (6 bases). The CDR3 loop spans 15 amino acids. The germline gives CDR1 LNHDA, CDR2 SQIVND (reference sequence). The V end lost 3 bases, the J end lost 7 bases, and 16 bases lay between the germline ends. CDR3: CASSIWGMEGNIQYF. The CDR3 nucleotides are TGTGCCAGTAGTATCTGGGGTATGGAGGGGAACATTCAGTACTTC.

In this sample, this clonotype turned up many times. The J gene is TRBJ1-1, the V gene TRBV28; 10 positions match TRBD1. This CDR3 contains 15 residues. V was clipped by 6 bases and J by 4 bases; unmatched bases: 8. From germline, CDR1 is MDHEN and CDR2 SYDVKM. CDR3 in amino acids: CASRPSTGGGTEAFF. The CDR3 nucleotides read TGTGCCAGCAGACCTTCGACAGGGGGCGGCACTGAAGCTTTCTTT.

The genes are TRBV6-6 and TRBJ2-5; D not resolved. Germline V gene lookup returns CDR1 MNHNY and CDR2 SVGAGI (reference sequence). V lost 0 bases, J lost 7 bases, and 21 bases lay in between. CDR3 size: 17 residues. The CDR3 here is CASSYSMRYDSTRTQYF. The DNA for the CDR3 is TGTGCCAGCAGTTACTCAATGCGGTATGATTCTACACGGACCCAGTACTTC.

The chain has TRBV7-2 and TRBJ2-3; D is possibly TRBD1 (5 bases). This CDR3 comprises 19 residues. V lost 3 bases and J lost 0, with 22 bases in between. Per the germline V gene, CDR1 is SGHTA and CDR2 is FQGNSA. The CDR3 spells CASSLKKLRTLKSTDTQYF. CDR3 in DNA: TGTGCCAGCAGCTTGAAAAAGTTACGGACATTAAAGAGCACAGATACGCAGTATTTT.

The chain links TRBV29-1 to TRBJ1-6; no firm D call. The V end lost 0 bases, the J end lost 3 bases, and 12 bases lay between the germline ends. The germline gives CDR1 SQVTM, CDR2 ANQGSEA. The CDR3 totals 16 residues. CDR3 coding DNA: TGCAGCGTTGAAGATCACCCGAAAGACTATAATTCACCCCTCCACTTT. It yields the protein CSVEDHPKDYNSPLHF.

On this clonotype itself: Since a much larger clone is just one base distant, this may be a read error. The chain carries TRBV28 and TRBJ2-5, with 16 nucleotides matching TRBD2. The CDR3 is 15 residues long. The germline V gene has CDR1 MDHEN and CDR2 SYDVKM. CDR3 region: CASRGLAGGLGTRYF. CDR3 in DNA: TGTGCCAGCAGGGGACTAGCGGGAGGGCTGGGGACCCGGTACTTC. Based on the CDR3 plus reference TRBV28 and TRBJ2-5, the full variable domain is DVKVTQSSRYLVKRTGEKVFLECVQDMDHENMFWYRQDPGLGLRLIYFSYDVKMKEKGDIPEGYSVSREKKERFSLILESASTNQTSMYLCASRGLAGGLGTRYFGPGTRLLVL.

This clonotype was seen a few times. The V and J genes are TRBV12-3 or TRBV12-4 and TRBJ1-1; 8 nucleotides align to TRBD1. The ends lost 2 bases at V and 4 bases at J; junction bases unmatched: 3. CDR3 size: 14 residues. The CDR3 bases are TGTGCCAGCAGTTTACGAGACAGGGGCACTGAAGCTTTCTTT. Its translation is CASSLRDRGTEAFF.

On this clonotype itself: A much larger clonotype is one base distant, so this may be a read error. The chain employs TRBV7-2 and TRBJ1-4; 8 nucleotides match TRBD1. The CDR3 length is 15 residues. CDR1 and CDR2 (germline): SGHTA, FQGNSA. After removal of 0 bases from V and 8 bases from J, the junction contained 5 bases not matched to a gene. The DNA for the CDR3 is TGTGCCAGCAGCTTAGCGCAGGGGGCATGGGAAAAACTGTTTTTT. Translation: CASSLAQGAWEKLFF.